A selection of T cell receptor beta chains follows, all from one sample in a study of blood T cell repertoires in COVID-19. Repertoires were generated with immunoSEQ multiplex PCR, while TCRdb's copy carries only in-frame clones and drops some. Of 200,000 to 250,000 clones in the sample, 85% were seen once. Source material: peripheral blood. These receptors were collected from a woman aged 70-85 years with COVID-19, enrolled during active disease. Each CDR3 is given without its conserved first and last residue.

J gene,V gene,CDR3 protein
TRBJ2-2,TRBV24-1,ATARGGVGELF
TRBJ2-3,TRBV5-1,ASSLLPPSVDTQY
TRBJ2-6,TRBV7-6,ASSLSGRANGANVLT
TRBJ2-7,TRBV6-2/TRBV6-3,ASSSLPGQVSEQY
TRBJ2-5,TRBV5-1,ASSQPGQQETQY
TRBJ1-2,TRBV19,ASSMGGFHGYT
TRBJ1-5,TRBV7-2,ASSLVASPNQPQH
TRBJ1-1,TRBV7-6,ASSLAEGAWGSTEAF
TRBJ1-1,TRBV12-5,ASAPQGANTEAF
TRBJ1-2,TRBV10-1,ASGGQGSANYGYT
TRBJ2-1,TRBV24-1,ATGAGVGGEQF
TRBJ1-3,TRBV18,ASAQGSSGNTIY
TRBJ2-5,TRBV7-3,ASSPGVAVETQY
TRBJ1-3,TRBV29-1,SVAIDNSGNTIY
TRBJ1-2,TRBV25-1,ASSETRTGEIYGYT
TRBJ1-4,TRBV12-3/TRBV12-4,ASRDSNEKLF
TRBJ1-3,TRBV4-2,ASSQVTGQGDSGNTIY
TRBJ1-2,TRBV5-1,ASSPGLPADGYT
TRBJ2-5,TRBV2,ASNGLAEQETQY
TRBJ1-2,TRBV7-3,ASSLTSRTVRPNYGYT
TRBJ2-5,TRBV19,ASSELAGSETQY
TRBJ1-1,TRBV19,ASRRTANTEAF
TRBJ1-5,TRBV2,ASRKNRGDQPQH
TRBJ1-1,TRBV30,AWSPRSGTEAF
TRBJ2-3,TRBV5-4,ASHSGGPASTDTQY
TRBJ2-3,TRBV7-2,ASSLVGGASTDTQY
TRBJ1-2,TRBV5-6,ASSLGSDGRYGYT
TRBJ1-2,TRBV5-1,ASSLAGKVEGGYT
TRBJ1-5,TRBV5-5,ASSAKPGEGQPQH
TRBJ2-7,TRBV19,ASSDSLGTASYEQY
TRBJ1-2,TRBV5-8,ASSADSSFYGYT
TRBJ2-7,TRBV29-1,SANTGSYEQY
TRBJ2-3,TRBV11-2,ASSLVGEAGWTDTQY
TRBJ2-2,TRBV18,ASSPGTGNTGELF
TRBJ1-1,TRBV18,ASSPSGGREAF
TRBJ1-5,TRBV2,ASSGGGDQPQH
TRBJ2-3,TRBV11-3,ASSARDRGTDTQY
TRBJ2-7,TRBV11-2,ASSHYEQY
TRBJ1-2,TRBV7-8,ASSRPLT
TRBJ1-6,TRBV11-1,ASSYEGHNNSPLH
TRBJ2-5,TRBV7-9,ASSRGNQETQY
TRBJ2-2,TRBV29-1,SVIGGTGELF
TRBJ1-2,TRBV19,ASSRTGGGYT
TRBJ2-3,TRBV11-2,ASRPGTGGISSTDTQY
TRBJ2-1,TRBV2,ASTELGGQGSF